This T cell receptor (beta chain) appears in the sequencing data of a study of shared clonotypes between healthy human individuals. Study results and limitations: About 5% was the fraction of naive CD4 clonotypes found shared across several donors.

Per the germline V gene, CDR1 is WSHSY and CDR2 is SAAADI. Unmatched junction bases numbered 3, after V lost 7 bases and J lost 2 bases. The CDR3 runs 13 residues. This clone was detected only once. Its antigen is not identified. At deep level, the assay was performed. Several immunoSEQ plates received, in even portions, the genomic DNA of each subset. The method was immunoSEQ multiplex PCR; TCRdb's version includes in-frame clones alone and lacks a portion of them. The sample contains approximately 1,500,000 clones, roughly 96% of which appear only once. This sequence originates from a man aged 30 to 45 in good health. The rearrangement joins TRBV10-2 to TRBJ1-2; 8 bases agree with TRBD1. The sequenced sample was naive CD4+ T cells sorted from blood. Subset: CD45RA+ positively selected. The CDR3 here is CASNTGGNYGYTF. The DNA of the CDR3 is TGCGCCAGCAACACAGGGGGAAACTATGGCTACACCTTC.